Detailed here is one TCR beta chain. Its specificity is unknown. CDR1 is SGHTA, CDR2 FQGTGA, per germline. With 4 bases removed from V and 2 bases from J, the gap between germline ends came to 8 bases. The CDR3 is made up of 13 amino acids. The record originates from a study of cytomegalovirus exposure and HLA in healthy donors. Study-wide findings and caveats: With high specificity and sensitivity, the classifier reportedly diagnosed cytomegalovirus status. Differences between HLA loci emerged in a later analysis of TCR association rates, with DRB1 most and HLA-C fewest. In a later analysis, the majority of CMV-associated beta chains seemingly showed HLA restriction.

A multiplex PCR was run with 60 Vbeta primers and 13 Jbeta primers. How the authors handled the data: In a later analysis, 60 million to 90 million unique TCR beta chains included roughly 11 million shared by two or more donors. Clones were sequenced by immunoSEQ multiplex PCR, and TCRdb holds only the in-frame ones, with some missing. V and J calls and clone size are those listed in that table; D and trimming were worked out from the DNA. The sample has fewer than 250,000 clones; roughly 77% are singletons. The receptor's source is a woman aged 45-65 years in good health and CMV-seronegative. The source material was PBMCs. This chain uses TRBV7-3 with TRBJ1-2, with D perhaps matching TRBD1 (5 bases). The CDR3 sequence is CASSSSGNYGYTF. The CDR3 DNA reads TGTGCCAGCAGCTCCTCAGGGAACTATGGCTACACCTTC.